This entry lists 5 T cell receptor beta chains sequenced from one sample in a study of cytomegalovirus exposure and HLA in healthy donors. In the PCR, 60 Vbeta and 13 Jbeta primers were used. The repertoire was sequenced with immunoSEQ multiplex PCR; TCRdb's copy has only in-frame clones and lacks some. This repertoire includes roughly 120,000 clones. The sequencing sample was made of PBMCs. The origin of the receptors is a young man in good health and CMV-seronegative.

This chain connects TRBV18 to TRBJ1-1, with D possibly being TRBD1 (5 bases). V dropped 4 bases and J dropped 1 base, with 10 bases sitting between them. CDR1 and CDR2 from the germline V gene are KGHSH and LQKENI. The length of the CDR3 is 14 residues. In DNA, the CDR3 is TGTGCCAGCTCACGGAGGGGCGAGAACACTGAAGCTTTCTTT. Translation gives CASSRRGENTEAFF.

The rearrangement uses TRBV5-4 and TRBJ2-2; 9 nucleotides line up with TRBD1. V was clipped by 4 bases and J by 5 bases; unmatched bases: 6. The germline gives CDR1 SGHNT, CDR2 YYREEE (reference sequence). This CDR3 has 15 residues. The CDR3 bases are TGTGCCAGCAGCCTACGGACAGGGGTAACCGGGGAGCTGTTTTTT. It is translated as CASSLRTGVTGELFF.

This chain connects TRBV6-1 to TRBJ1-5; the match to TRBD1 covers 10 bases. The CDR3 runs to 16 residues. After removal of 2 bases from V and 6 bases from J, the junction contained 7 bases not matched to a gene. Germline loops: CDR1 MNHNS, CDR2 SASEGT. The CDR3 sequence is CASSERGQGKGQPQHF. CDR3 coding DNA: TGTGCCAGCAGTGAAAGGGGACAGGGGAAGGGTCAGCCCCAGCATTTT.

The chain joins TRBV30 to TRBJ1-5, with D possibly TRBD1 on 6 matching bases. The V end lost 0 bases, the J end lost 7 bases, and 13 bases lay between the germline ends. The CDR3 has 14 amino acids. The V gene's germline CDR1 is GTSNPN and CDR2 SVGIG (reference sequence). CDR3 in amino acids: CAWSVRQGMQPQHF. The DNA for the CDR3 is TGTGCCTGGAGTGTGAGGCAGGGGATGCAGCCCCAGCATTTT.

The chain joins TRBV10-3 to TRBJ1-5; D remains unclear. CDR1 is ENHRY, CDR2 SYGVKD, per germline. Between the trimmed V and J ends, which lost 0 bases and 6 bases, there was a span of 12 bases. The CDR3 is 15 residues long. The CDR3 nucleotides read TGTGCCATCAGTGAGTCGGCGGGGTCGGGTCAGCCCCAGCATTTT. Translation: CAISESAGSGQPQHF.